Listed below are T cell receptor beta chains from one sample, sequenced in a study of cytomegalovirus exposure and HLA in healthy donors. Profiling relied on immunoSEQ multiplex PCR, and the TCRdb table lists in-frame clones only, not all of them. The sample holds 170,000 or so clones. Sequences were obtained from PBMCs. The source of these receptors is a man aged 30 to 39 in good health and CMV-seronegative. Each CDR3 is given with its conserved first and last residue.

j_call: TRBJ1-1; v_call: TRBV2; cdr3_aa: CASRPGTGTTEAFF
j_call: TRBJ1-2; v_call: TRBV7-2; cdr3_aa: CASSLGSTGGIAGYGYTF
j_call: TRBJ1-1; v_call: TRBV11-2; cdr3_aa: CASSPRRGEAFF
j_call: TRBJ1-5; v_call: TRBV10-2; cdr3_aa: CASTSGGNGQPQHF
j_call: TRBJ1-2; v_call: TRBV5-1; cdr3_aa: CASSLGQGHYLGYTF
j_call: TRBJ2-2; v_call: TRBV6-1; cdr3_aa: CASSPTQGGELFF
j_call: TRBJ1-1; v_call: TRBV5-1; cdr3_aa: CASSDQSGATEAFF
j_call: TRBJ2-6; v_call: TRBV2; cdr3_aa: CASSETGGANVLTF
j_call: TRBJ1-6; v_call: TRBV6-1; cdr3_aa: CASSETGLDDSPLHF
j_call: TRBJ1-2; v_call: TRBV30; cdr3_aa: CAWSVMGAHGYTF
j_call: TRBJ1-1; v_call: TRBV5-5; cdr3_aa: CASSAGRGTEAFF
j_call: TRBJ2-7; v_call: TRBV7-3; cdr3_aa: CASSLTSGGWREQYF
j_call: TRBJ2-2; v_call: TRBV28; cdr3_aa: CASSRQGIGELFF
j_call: TRBJ2-5; v_call: TRBV28; cdr3_aa: CASSSAGGAPETQYF
j_call: TRBJ2-1; v_call: TRBV9; cdr3_aa: CASSASSGTYNEQFF
j_call: TRBJ2-7; v_call: TRBV6-6; cdr3_aa: CASTVTMDRSLEQYF
j_call: TRBJ1-1; v_call: TRBV12-5; cdr3_aa: CASRSEADTEAFF
j_call: TRBJ2-6; v_call: TRBV15; cdr3_aa: CATSTDGSGANVLTF
j_call: TRBJ1-4; v_call: TRBV6-5; cdr3_aa: CASSGGRGFGEKLFF
j_call: TRBJ2-7; v_call: TRBV7-2; cdr3_aa: CASSLARGYEQYF
j_call: TRBJ1-1; v_call: TRBV6-4; cdr3_aa: CASSVSEGAHEAFF
j_call: TRBJ2-1; v_call: TRBV6-5; cdr3_aa: CASRQTGVNEQFF
j_call: TRBJ2-1; v_call: TRBV5-6; cdr3_aa: CASSLRQAIYNEQFF
j_call: TRBJ2-7; v_call: TRBV10-3; cdr3_aa: CAISDGAGGYEQYF
j_call: TRBJ2-1; v_call: TRBV6-5; cdr3_aa: CASSFLSSGRSNEQFF
j_call: TRBJ1-5; v_call: TRBV6-5; cdr3_aa: CASRQGGNQPQHF
j_call: TRBJ2-2; v_call: TRBV7-2; cdr3_aa: CASSSPSGRALNTGELFF
j_call: TRBJ2-1; v_call: TRBV9; cdr3_aa: CASSPRQGLSDEQFF
j_call: TRBJ2-5; v_call: TRBV27; cdr3_aa: CASSSADWQETQYF
j_call: TRBJ1-3; v_call: TRBV5-1; cdr3_aa: CASSSGQGSTLSGNTIYF
j_call: TRBJ1-4; v_call: TRBV25-1; cdr3_aa: CASRDRGAEKLFF
j_call: TRBJ1-2; v_call: TRBV29-1; cdr3_aa: CSVSPHLRQGDGYTF
j_call: TRBJ2-1; v_call: TRBV11-2; cdr3_aa: CASSERRPRAYNEQFF
j_call: TRBJ2-7; v_call: TRBV30; cdr3_aa: CAWSPGTGDYEQYF
j_call: TRBJ1-2; v_call: TRBV27; cdr3_aa: CASSFKAGGIYGYTF
j_call: TRBJ2-7; v_call: TRBV10-1; cdr3_aa: CASSESGGPYEQYF
j_call: TRBJ2-7; v_call: TRBV28; cdr3_aa: CASSHQPDSSGEQYF
j_call: TRBJ2-5; v_call: TRBV7-9; cdr3_aa: CASSFHGETQYF
j_call: TRBJ2-7; v_call: TRBV7-6; cdr3_aa: CASSLGPGPFGEQYF
j_call: TRBJ2-2; v_call: TRBV5-1; cdr3_aa: CASSLEKIAGELFF
j_call: TRBJ2-7; v_call: TRBV27; cdr3_aa: CASSTPASGIYEQYF
j_call: TRBJ1-2; v_call: TRBV9; cdr3_aa: CASKADYGYTF
j_call: TRBJ2-7; v_call: TRBV6-5; cdr3_aa: CASSLGGTGYEQYF
j_call: TRBJ2-7; v_call: TRBV6-5; cdr3_aa: CASSSGQGTHEQYF
j_call: TRBJ2-7; v_call: TRBV28; cdr3_aa: CASSGTGDHYEQYF
j_call: TRBJ1-4; v_call: TRBV7-8; cdr3_aa: CASSLRLSGDGEKLFF
j_call: TRBJ1-1; v_call: TRBV5-1; cdr3_aa: CASSGQGQTEAFF
j_call: TRBJ2-3; v_call: TRBV2; cdr3_aa: CASSQDRVTDTQYF
j_call: TRBJ2-7; v_call: TRBV9; cdr3_aa: CASSVAPGAGGSHEQYF
j_call: TRBJ2-1; v_call: TRBV5-4; cdr3_aa: CASSLGGVTIHNEQFF
j_call: TRBJ2-1; v_call: TRBV28; cdr3_aa: CAIPLPGQGASEQFF
j_call: TRBJ1-1; v_call: TRBV5-1; cdr3_aa: CASSLPKGSGGKSEAFF
j_call: TRBJ1-1; v_call: TRBV28; cdr3_aa: CASSFPRQGKTEAFF
j_call: TRBJ2-1; v_call: TRBV19; cdr3_aa: CASSFGLAGGGVKIEQFF
j_call: TRBJ1-4; v_call: TRBV6-6; cdr3_aa: CASSYGGANEKLFF
j_call: TRBJ2-3; v_call: TRBV7-9; cdr3_aa: CASRSGLAGEGDTQYF
j_call: TRBJ2-7; v_call: TRBV5-4; cdr3_aa: CASSFSGSHYEQYF
j_call: TRBJ1-2; v_call: TRBV6-5; cdr3_aa: CASSYSIGGAYGYTF
j_call: TRBJ1-5; v_call: TRBV12-5; cdr3_aa: CASGQGWPQHF